The rows below give T cell receptor beta chains drawn from one sample of a study of blood T cell repertoires in COVID-19. The method was immunoSEQ multiplex PCR; TCRdb's version includes in-frame clones alone and lacks a portion of them. Among around 200,000 clones listed, roughly 80% were seen once. Sequencing used peripheral blood. All receptors derive from a man aged 45-65 years with active or convalescent COVID-19. Each CDR3 is given without its conserved first and last residue. D genes are given only for firm matches. The listing skips clone size in some rows; elsewhere it reads once, few, many or a size class.

>-|TRBV11-2|-|TRBJ2-3
ASSFRGATDTQY
>-|TRBV4-1|-|TRBJ1-5
ASSQDPQSNQPQH
>-|TRBV21-1|-|TRBJ2-2
ASSKEAEGGELF
>-|TRBV6-2/TRBV6-3|-|TRBJ2-2
ASSYVQNTGELF
>-|TRBV5-6|-|TRBJ1-1
ASSLSFRTLNTEAF
>-|TRBV5-8|-|TRBJ2-1
ASNLQGFSYNEQF
>TRBD2|TRBV7-2|-|TRBJ2-5
ASSLVYGGEETQY
>-|TRBV5-1|-|TRBJ1-1
ASSSLTGLNTEAF
>-|TRBV19|-|TRBJ2-1
ASTTAGPSSYNEQF
>TRBD2|TRBV5-6|-|TRBJ2-1
ASSPRGAGGYNEQF
>TRBD2|TRBV4-3|-|TRBJ2-3
ASSQEPGGAVADTQY
>-|TRBV4-1|-|TRBJ1-1
ASSQDPVNTEAF
>-|TRBV7-9|-|TRBJ2-7
ASSLGRLLDEQY
>-|TRBV5-1|-|TRBJ2-7
ASSFRGVEDEQY
>TRBD2|TRBV7-2|-|TRBJ2-7
ASSRTSGSYEQY
>TRBD1|TRBV7-9|few|TRBJ1-4
ASSLDPGQGGPSNEKLF
>TRBD1|TRBV28|-|TRBJ1-4
ASSSRTGKVEKLF
>-|TRBV21-1|-|TRBJ1-5
ASSKNPSGPNQPQH
>TRBD1|TRBV7-9|-|TRBJ1-2
ASTRTGGEVYGYT
>TRBD1|TRBV7-8|-|TRBJ1-2
ASSLQGAQDGYT
>-|TRBV6-6|once|TRBJ1-2
ASSPDGRGGYT
>TRBD2|TRBV9|-|TRBJ2-7
ASSVGGSGNFYEQY
>TRBD1|TRBV5-1|-|TRBJ1-3
ASSLTGVGNTIY
>-|TRBV5-1|-|TRBJ1-1
ASSLEGVSGTEAF
>-|TRBV6-5|once|TRBJ1-1
ASGRGMDTEAF
>-|TRBV6-5|few|TRBJ1-1
ASSLTTVNTEAF
>-|TRBV7-9|-|TRBJ2-1
ASSPAGSPYNEQF
>-|TRBV5-1|-|TRBJ1-2
ASSFSGGSGEGYT